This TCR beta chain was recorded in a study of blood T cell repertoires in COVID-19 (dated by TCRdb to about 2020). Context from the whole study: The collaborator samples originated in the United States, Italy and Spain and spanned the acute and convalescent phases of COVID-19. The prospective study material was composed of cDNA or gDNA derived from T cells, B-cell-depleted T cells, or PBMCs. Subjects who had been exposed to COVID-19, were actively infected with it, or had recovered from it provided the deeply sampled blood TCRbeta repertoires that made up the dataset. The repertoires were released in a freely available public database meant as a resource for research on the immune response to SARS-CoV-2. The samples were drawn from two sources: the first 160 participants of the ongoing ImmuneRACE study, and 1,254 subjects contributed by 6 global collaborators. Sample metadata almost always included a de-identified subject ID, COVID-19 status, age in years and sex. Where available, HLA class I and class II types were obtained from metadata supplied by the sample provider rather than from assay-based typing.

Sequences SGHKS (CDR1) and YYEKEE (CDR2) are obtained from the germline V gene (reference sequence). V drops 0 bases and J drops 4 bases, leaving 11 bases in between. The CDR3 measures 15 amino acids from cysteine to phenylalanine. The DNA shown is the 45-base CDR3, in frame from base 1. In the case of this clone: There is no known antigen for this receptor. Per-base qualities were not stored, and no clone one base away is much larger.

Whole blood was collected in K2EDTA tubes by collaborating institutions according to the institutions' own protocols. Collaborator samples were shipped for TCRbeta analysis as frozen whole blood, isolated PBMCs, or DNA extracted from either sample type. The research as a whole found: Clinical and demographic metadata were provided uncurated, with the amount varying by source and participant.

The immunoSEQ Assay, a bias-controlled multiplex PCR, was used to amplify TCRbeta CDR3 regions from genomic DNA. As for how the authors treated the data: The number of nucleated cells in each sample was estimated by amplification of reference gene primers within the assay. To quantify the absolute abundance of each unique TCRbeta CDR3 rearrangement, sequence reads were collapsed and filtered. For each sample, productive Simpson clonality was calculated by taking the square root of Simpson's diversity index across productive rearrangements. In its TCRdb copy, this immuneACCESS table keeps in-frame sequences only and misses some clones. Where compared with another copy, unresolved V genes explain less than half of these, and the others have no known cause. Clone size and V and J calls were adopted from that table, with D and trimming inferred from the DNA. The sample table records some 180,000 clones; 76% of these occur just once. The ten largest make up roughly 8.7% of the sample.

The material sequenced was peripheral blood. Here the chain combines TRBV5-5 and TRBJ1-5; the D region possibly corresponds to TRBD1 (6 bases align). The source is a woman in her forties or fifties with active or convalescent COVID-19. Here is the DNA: TGTGCCAGCAGCTTGGACAGGGTCTTGAATCAGCCCCAGCATTTT. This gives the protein CASSLDRVLNQPQHF.